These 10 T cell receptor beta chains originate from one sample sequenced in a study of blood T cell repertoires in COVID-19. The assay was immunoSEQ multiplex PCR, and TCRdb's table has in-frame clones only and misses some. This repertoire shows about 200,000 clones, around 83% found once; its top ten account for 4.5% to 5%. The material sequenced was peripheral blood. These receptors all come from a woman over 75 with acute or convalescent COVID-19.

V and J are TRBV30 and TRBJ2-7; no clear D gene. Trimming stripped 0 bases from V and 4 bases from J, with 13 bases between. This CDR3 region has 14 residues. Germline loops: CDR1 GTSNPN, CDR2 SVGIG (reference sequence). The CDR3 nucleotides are TGTGCCTGGAGTGTACCAGGTACACCTTACGAGCAGTACTTC. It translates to CAWSVPGTPYEQYF.

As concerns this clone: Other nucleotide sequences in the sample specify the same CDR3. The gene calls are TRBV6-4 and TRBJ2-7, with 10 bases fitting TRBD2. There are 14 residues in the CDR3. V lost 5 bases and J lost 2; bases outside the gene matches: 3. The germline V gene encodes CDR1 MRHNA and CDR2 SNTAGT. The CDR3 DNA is TGTGCCAGCAGTCGGCTAGCGGGAGCCTACGAGCAGTACTTC. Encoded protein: CASSRLAGAYEQYF.

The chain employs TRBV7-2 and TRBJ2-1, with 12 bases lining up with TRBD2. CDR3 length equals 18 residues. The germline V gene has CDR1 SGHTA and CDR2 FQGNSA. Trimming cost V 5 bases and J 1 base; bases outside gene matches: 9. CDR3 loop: CASSATLAGGGSYNEQFF. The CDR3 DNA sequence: TGTGCCAGCAGCGCGACACTAGCGGGAGGCGGATCCTACAATGAGCAGTTCTTC.

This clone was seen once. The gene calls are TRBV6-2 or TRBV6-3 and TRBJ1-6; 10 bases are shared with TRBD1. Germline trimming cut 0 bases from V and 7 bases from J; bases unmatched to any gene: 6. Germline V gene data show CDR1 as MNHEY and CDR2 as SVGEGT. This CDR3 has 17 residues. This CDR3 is CASSYSISGQGNSPLHF. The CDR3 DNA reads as TGTGCCAGCAGTTACTCGATCTCGGGACAGGGGAATTCACCCCTCCACTTT.

For the CDR3, the DNA is TGTGCCAGCAGCGGAAGGGACAGTCAAGATTCACCCCTCCACTTT. This encodes CASSGRDSQDSPLHF. The chain couples TRBV7-2 to TRBJ1-6; TRBD1 agrees at 7 bases. Losses at the gene ends were 5 bases for V and 8 bases for J; bases not matched to a gene: 9. CDR3 size: 15 residues. Germline V CDR1 and CDR2: SGHTA, FQGNSA.

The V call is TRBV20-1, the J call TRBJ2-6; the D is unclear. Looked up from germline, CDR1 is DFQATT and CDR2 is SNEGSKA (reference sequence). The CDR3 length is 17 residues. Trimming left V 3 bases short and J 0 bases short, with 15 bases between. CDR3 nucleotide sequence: TGCAGTGCTAGTCGCGCGGCCAGACTCTCTGGGGCCAACGTCCTGACTTTC. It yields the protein CSASRAARLSGANVLTF.

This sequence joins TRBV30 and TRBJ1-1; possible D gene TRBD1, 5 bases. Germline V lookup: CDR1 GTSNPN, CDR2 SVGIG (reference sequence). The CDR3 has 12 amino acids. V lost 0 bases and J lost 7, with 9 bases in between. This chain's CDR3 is CAWSVRGDEAFF. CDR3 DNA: TGTGCCTGGAGTGTACGGGGGGATGAAGCTTTCTTT.

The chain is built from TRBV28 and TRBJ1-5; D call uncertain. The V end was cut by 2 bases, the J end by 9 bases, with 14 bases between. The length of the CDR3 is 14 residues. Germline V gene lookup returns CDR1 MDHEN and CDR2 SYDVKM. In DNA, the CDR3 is TGTGCCAGCAGTTTAGCTCCCATCGAGAGGCCCCAGCATTTT. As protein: CASSLAPIERPQHF.

In nucleotides, the CDR3 is TGTGCCAGCAGCCCCAGCCCTGTGAGCGGGGCAGATACGCAGTATTTT. This translates into CASSPSPVSGADTQYF. This chain connects TRBV7-3 to TRBJ2-3, with 7 positions matching TRBD2. J gave up 4 bases and V 5 bases, and 12 bases lay outside the gene matches. The CDR3 has 16 amino acids. Germline V gene data show CDR1 as SGHTA and CDR2 as FQGTGA. The full variable domain, completed using reference TRBV7-3 and TRBJ2-3, is GAGVSQTPSNKVTEKGKYVELRCDPISGHTALYWYRQSLGQGPEFLIYFQGTGAADDSGLPNDRFFAVRPEGSVSTLKIQRTERGDSAVYLCASSPSPVSGADTQYFGPGTRLTVL.

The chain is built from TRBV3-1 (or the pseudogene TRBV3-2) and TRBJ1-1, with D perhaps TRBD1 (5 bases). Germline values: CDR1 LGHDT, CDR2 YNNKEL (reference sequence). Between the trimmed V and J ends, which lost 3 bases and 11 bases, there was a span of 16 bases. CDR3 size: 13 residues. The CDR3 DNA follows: TGTGCCAGCAGCCAGAAGGGGACTTCAATGGCTTTCTTT. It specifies CASSQKGTSMAFF.